This T cell receptor (beta chain) is drawn from a study of blood T cell repertoires in COVID-19. Method: immunoSEQ multiplex PCR; TCRdb's copy keeps in-frame clones and lacks some. The table shows roughly 100,000 clones, with about 90% occurring only once. The CDR3 has 14 residues. Germline V lookup: CDR1 SGHRS, CDR2 YFSETQ. Trimming took off 8 bases at V and 5 bases at J, with 14 bases between the two ends. This chain uses TRBV5-1 with TRBJ1-6; D gene uncertain. This TCR was recovered from a human donor with active COVID-19. The donor label of this sample is uncertain. Sample: peripheral blood. CDR3 amino acids: CASAPVGNNSPLHF. Written as DNA, the CDR3 is TGCGCCAGTGCTCCGGTCGGGAATAATTCACCCCTCCACTTT.